This T cell receptor beta chain was retrieved from a study of metastatic and nonmetastatic thyroid tumors. This clone was detected a few times. Its antigen remains unidentified. The CDR3 runs to 12 residues. The germline gives CDR1 MNHEY, CDR2 SVGEGT. V lost 8 bases and J lost 5, with 13 bases in between. Treatment of any kind had been given to no patient before thyroid surgery. Points from the study as a whole: Reported TCR beta diversity, measured in blood and tumor, was significantly higher for malignant thyroid tumors than for benign nodules.

TCRdb reprocessed the PCR reads via MiXCR. Of some 5,700 clones detected, roughly 29% appear once; the ten largest clones hold roughly a fifth. This TCR was recovered from a female donor with papillary thyroid cancer or a benign thyroid nodule (not recorded which). Some clones in this sample may be carry-over from other donors' samples. The sequenced sample consisted of adjacent normal tissue. The chain recombines TRBV6-2 or TRBV6-3 with TRBJ2-7, with D possibly matching TRBD1 (6 bases). DNA of the CDR3: TGTGCCAGCCGTACAGGGTCCCACGAGCAGTACTTC. It translates to CASRTGSHEQYF.